The rows below give T cell receptor beta chains drawn from one sample of a study of T-cell memory formation after mild COVID-19. In TCRdb, the 5' RACE reads were re-called with MiXCR into one record per CDR3 protein. Here the sample spans 140,000 or so distinct CDR3 sequences, over 15% being singletons. Specimen: PBMCs or a T cell subset sorted from them (not recorded which). These receptors were obtained from an adult woman who had mild COVID-19 (a few samples of this study predate the infection). Cell type and time point are not known. The CDR3 runs from the conserved cysteine through the conserved F or W. D genes are given only for firm matches. Clone size is stated in some rows and not others, as once, few, many or a class when expanded.

J,V,size,D,CDR3,DNA
TRBJ1-1,TRBV6-2/TRBV6-3,.,TRBD1,CASSPSPGQGNMNTEAFF,TGTGCCAGCAGTCCAAGCCCCGGACAGGGAAACATGAACACTGAAGCTTTCTTT
TRBJ2-7,TRBV5-1,.,TRBD1,CASSGGTGFSYEQYF,TGCGCCAGCAGCGGAGGGACAGGGTTTTCCTACGAGCAGTACTTC
TRBJ1-5,TRBV3-1,few,.,CASSQGPLGNQPQHF,TGTGCCAGCAGCCAGGGACCGCTAGGCAATCAGCCCCAGCATTTT
TRBJ2-6,TRBV19,.,TRBD1,CASSVTGGPGANVLTF,TGTGCCAGTAGTGTTACAGGGGGCCCTGGGGCCAACGTCCTGACTTTC
TRBJ1-4,TRBV23-1,.,.,CASSQSIYRNEKLFF,TGCGCCAGCAGTCAATCGATTTACAGGAATGAAAAACTGTTTTTT
TRBJ2-1,TRBV11-3,.,.,CASSPRSGPLIF,TGTGCCAGCAGCCCAAGATCCGGGCCGTTGATCTTC
TRBJ1-1,TRBV4-3,once,TRBD1,CASSRDRETEAFF,TGCGCCAGCAGCCGGGACAGGGAGACTGAAGCTTTCTTT
TRBJ1-1,TRBV3-1,.,.,CASSQAGRTEAFF,TGTGCCAGCAGTCAGGCGGGTAGAACTGAAGCTTTCTTT
TRBJ2-5,TRBV6-1,.,.,CASSDRTRGVETQYF,TGTGCCAGCAGCGATCGGACCCGAGGCGTGGAGACCCAGTACTTC
TRBJ1-1,TRBV19,.,.,CASKGMSNTEAFF,TGTGCCAGTAAAGGTATGTCGAACACTGAAGCTTTCTTT
TRBJ2-1,TRBV12-5,.,.,CASETRAYNEQFF,TGTGCTAGTGAAACCAGGGCCTACAATGAGCAGTTCTTC
TRBJ2-7,TRBV7-7,many,.,CASSLAASYEQYF,TGTGCTAGCAGCTTAGCGGCCTCCTACGAGCAGTACTTC
TRBJ2-7,TRBV29-1,few,TRBD1,CSGTPGQGYEQYF,TGCAGCGGAACCCCGGGACAGGGGTACGAGCAGTACTTC
TRBJ1-1,TRBV18,once,.,CASSLNRDGTEAFF,TGTGCCAGCTCACTTAACCGGGACGGCACTGAAGCTTTCTTT
TRBJ2-5,TRBV7-3,few,.,CASSLTGVRETQYF,TGTGCCAGCAGCTTAACAGGGGTGAGAGAGACCCAGTACTTC
TRBJ2-5,TRBV7-2,few,TRBD2,CASSLWGLAVGIQETQYF,TGTGCCAGCAGCTTATGGGGACTAGCGGTAGGGATCCAAGAGACCCAGTACTTC
TRBJ2-7,TRBV5-6,few,.,CASSRPGRRSGEQYF,TGTGCCAGCAGCCGCCCGGGACGCCGGTCCGGCGAGCAGTACTTC
TRBJ2-1,TRBV6-5,.,.,CASSAPGANEQFF,TGTGCCAGCAGCGCCCCAGGGGCAAATGAGCAGTTCTTC
TRBJ2-7,TRBV5-6,few,TRBD2,CASSTLGTSASEQYF,TGTGCCAGCAGCACCCTCGGGACTAGCGCGAGCGAGCAGTACTTC
TRBJ1-2,TRBV11-2,few,.,CASSPGGGGYTF,TGTGCCAGCAGCCCGGGGGGGGGCGGCTACACCTTC
TRBJ1-5,TRBV30,few,.,CAWSLGQWSNQPQHF,TGTGCCTGGAGCCTCGGGCAGTGGAGCAATCAGCCCCAGCATTTT
TRBJ1-1,TRBV5-1,.,TRBD1,CASSLSGGFSSGTEAFF,TGCGCCAGCAGCTTGTCAGGGGGGTTCTCGTCGGGCACTGAAGCTTTCTTT
TRBJ1-2,TRBV28,.,.,CASHRGGTRGYTF,TGTGCCAGCCACCGGGGGGGAACGAGAGGCTACACCTTC
TRBJ2-7,TRBV5-1,.,.,CASSWGNEQYF,TGCGCCAGCAGCTGGGGTAACGAGCAGTACTTC
TRBJ1-1,TRBV12-3/TRBV12-4,.,.,CASSFQGMNTEAFF,TGTGCCAGCAGTTTTCAGGGAATGAACACTGAAGCTTTCTTT
TRBJ2-7,TRBV14,.,.,CASSQTNEQYF,TGTGCCAGCAGCCAAACTAACGAGCAGTACTTC
TRBJ2-7,TRBV20-1,few,.,CSADGQIHEQYF,TGCAGTGCGGACGGACAGATCCACGAGCAGTACTTC
TRBJ1-1,TRBV7-6,few,.,CASSPSALGPRGSMNTEAFF,TGTGCCAGCAGCCCCAGCGCTTTGGGTCCTAGGGGAAGCATGAACACTGAAGCTTTCTTT
TRBJ2-2,TRBV7-2,.,TRBD2,CASSQAGGGATGELFF,TGTGCCAGCAGCCAAGCTGGCGGGGGGGCGACCGGGGAGCTGTTTTTT
TRBJ2-1,TRBV15,few,TRBD2,CATSRGPSGRASTIGEQFF,TGTGCCACCAGCAGAGGACCTAGCGGGAGGGCCTCGACCATCGGTGAGCAGTTCTTC
TRBJ1-2,TRBV4-2,few,.,CASSQDPGEKNYGYTF,TGTGCCAGCAGCCAAGATCCCGGGGAAAAAAACTATGGCTACACCTTC
TRBJ2-5,TRBV6-2/TRBV6-3,few,.,CASSTPARARETQYF,TGTGCCAGCAGTACCCCGGCGAGAGCGCGGGAGACCCAGTACTTC
TRBJ2-6,TRBV19,.,.,CASRLQGTGANVLTF,TGTGCCAGTAGGCTCCAGGGGACTGGGGCCAACGTCCTGACTTTC
TRBJ1-6,TRBV5-4,.,TRBD1,CASSLGDRASSYNSPLHF,TGTGCCAGCAGCTTGGGGGACAGGGCCAGCTCCTATAATTCACCCCTCCACTTT
TRBJ2-3,TRBV20-1,.,TRBD2,CSASRLAGGRTDTQYF,TGCAGTGCTAGTAGGCTAGCGGGGGGACGCACAGATACGCAGTATTTT
TRBJ2-5,TRBV10-3,few,.,CAISEYELGQTQYF,TGTGCCATCAGTGAGTACGAATTGGGGCAGACCCAGTACTTC
TRBJ2-6,TRBV19,few,TRBD1,CASSAPRQGAPGANVLTF,TGTGCCAGTAGTGCCCCCAGACAGGGGGCGCCAGGGGCCAACGTCCTGACTTTC
TRBJ1-5,TRBV20-1,.,.,CSAREGPSNQPQHF,TGCAGTGCTAGAGAGGGACCAAGCAATCAGCCCCAGCATTTT
TRBJ2-5,TRBV11-3,.,.,CASSPHGTETQYF,TGTGCCAGCAGCCCGCACGGCACGGAGACCCAGTACTTC
TRBJ2-7,TRBV24-1,.,.,CATSEARGGEQYF,TGTGCCACCAGTGAAGCGAGGGGGGGCGAGCAGTACTTC
TRBJ2-3,TRBV29-1,.,TRBD1,CSAATGIADTQYF,TGCAGCGCCGCGACAGGGATAGCAGATACGCAGTATTTT
TRBJ2-1,TRBV27,few,TRBD2,CASSSNLLAGVGEQFF,TGTGCCAGCAGTTCGAACCTACTAGCGGGGGTTGGTGAGCAGTTCTTC
TRBJ2-1,TRBV10-3,few,.,CAISERESSYNEQFF,TGTGCCATCAGTGAGCGGGAGAGCTCCTACAATGAGCAGTTCTTC
TRBJ2-5,TRBV5-4,.,TRBD1,CASSLSAGGNRETQYF,TGTGCCAGCAGCTTATCGGCAGGGGGAAATAGAGAGACCCAGTACTTC
TRBJ2-1,TRBV12-3/TRBV12-4,few,TRBD2,CASSFKWGRTSGSHEQFF,TGTGCCAGCAGTTTTAAGTGGGGGAGGACTAGCGGGAGCCATGAGCAGTTCTTC
TRBJ1-2,TRBV18,.,.,CASSQGHPNYGYTF,TGTGCCAGCTCACAGGGACATCCTAACTATGGCTACACCTTC
TRBJ2-7,TRBV20-1,.,TRBD2,CSARDDSGINEQYF,TGCAGTGCTAGAGACGATAGCGGGATCAACGAGCAGTACTTC
TRBJ2-3,TRBV30,.,.,CAWSVRGSGDTQYF,TGTGCCTGGAGTGTACGGGGATCTGGGGATACGCAGTATTTT